This T cell receptor (beta chain) derives from a study of CD8+CD57+ T cells in acquired aplastic anemia. There are many counts of this clonotype. At one boundary the junction diverges from the germline segment, which might be a read error. Germline-derived CDR1 and CDR2 are MNHNS and SASEGT. The CDR3 consists of 11 residues. Investigators profiled TCR beta VDJ and CDR3 from genomic DNA template. TCRdb redid the calling of the reads with MiXCR, one entry per CDR3 protein. Counted here are roughly 58,000 distinct CDR3 sequences, less than 65% occurring once; the ten biggest clones make up 2% to 3%. The chain joins TRBV6-1 to TRBJ1-4; no reliable D call. Specimen: sorted CD4+, CD8+, or CD8+CD57+ T cells (not recorded which) from PBMCs. The clonotype was recovered from a human donor in good health, serving as a control. The CDR3 bases are TGCCCGGGCAGTCTTAATGAAAAACTGTTTTTT. It yields the protein CPGSLNEKLFF.